The 29 T cell receptor beta chains reported below all come from one sample, sequenced in a study of cytomegalovirus exposure and HLA in healthy donors. The PCR had 60 Vbeta and 13 Jbeta primers. The assay was immunoSEQ multiplex PCR, and TCRdb's table has in-frame clones only and misses some. The sample data list around 51,000 clones. Sequencing used PBMCs. These receptors were collected from a woman in her thirties or forties in good health and CMV-seronegative.

V usage is TRBV7-2 and J usage is TRBJ2-5, with D unclear. The V end was cut by 2 bases, the J end by 0 bases, with 10 bases between. This CDR3 region has 15 residues. From germline, CDR1 is SGHTA and CDR2 FQGNSA. This CDR3 reads CASSLSPAYQETQYF. The CDR3 DNA reads as TGTGCCAGCAGCTTATCCCCAGCGTACCAAGAGACCCAGTACTTC.

The chain employs TRBV6-6 and TRBJ2-3, with TRBD2 matching over 8 bases. Trimming took 2 bases from V and 6 from J; bases not matched to a gene: 4. The CDR3 contains 14 residues. CDR1 MNHNY and CDR2 SVGAGI come from the germline V gene (reference sequence). The CDR3 here is CASSYREGWDTQYF. The CDR3 DNA follows: TGTGCCAGCAGTTACCGGGAGGGCTGGGATACGCAGTATTTT.

This chain joins TRBV29-1 and TRBJ1-4; D might be TRBD1 (5 bases). This CDR3 contains 13 residues. Trimming stripped 7 bases from V and 8 bases from J, with 17 bases between. CDR1 is SQVTM and CDR2 is ANQGSEA in the germline V gene. The CDR3 DNA follows: TGCAGCGCCGCTCGGGGGTCGGACGAAAAACTGTTTTTT. Protein sequence: CSAARGSDEKLFF.

CDR3 DNA sequence: TGTGCCAGCAGCTTAACACAGGGAGTTGAAAAACTGTTTTTT. Translating it yields CASSLTQGVEKLFF. The J gene is TRBJ1-4, the V gene TRBV7-8; possibly TRBD1 for D (6 bases). With 2 bases removed from V and 7 bases from J, the gap between germline ends came to 11 bases. The CDR3 sequence is 14 residues long. Germline-derived CDR1 and CDR2 are SGHVS and FQNEAQ. Together with reference TRBV7-8 and TRBJ1-4, the CDR3 gives the full variable domain: GAGVSQSPRYKVAKRGQDVALRCDPISGHVSLFWYQQALGQGPEFLTYFQNEAQLDKSGLPSDRFFAERPEGSVSTLKIQRTQQEDSAVYLCASSLTQGVEKLFFGSGTQLSVL.

V usage is TRBV6-1 and J usage is TRBJ1-1; TRBD1 matches 10 bases. Germline trimming cut 4 bases from V and 4 bases from J; bases unmatched to any gene: 6. The length of the CDR3 is 15 residues. The germline V gene encodes CDR1 MNHNS and CDR2 SASEGT. The CDR3 DNA reads TGTGCCAGCAGTGGAGTCGGGACAGGGGTCACTGAAGCTTTCTTT. Protein: CASSGVGTGVTEAFF.

The chain recombines TRBV10-1 with TRBJ1-2, with a tentative D call TRBD1 (5 bases). Germline lookup yields CDR1 WNHNN and CDR2 SYGVQD (reference sequence). This CDR3 is built from 13 residues. Trimming removed 8 bases from V and 0 bases from J, with 10 bases in between. CDR3 sequence reads: CASRGKANYGYTF. The CDR3 DNA reads TGCGCCAGCCGGGGGAAAGCTAACTATGGCTACACCTTC.

This rearrangement joins TRBV29-1 to TRBJ1-1; 9 nucleotides match TRBD1. After removal of 6 bases from V and 5 bases from J, the junction contained 4 bases not matched to a gene. Germline CDR1 reads SQVTM; CDR2 reads ANQGSEA. The CDR3 extends over 12 amino acids. This CDR3 reads CSVGTGRTEAFF. The CDR3 DNA sequence: TGCAGCGTAGGGACAGGGAGGACTGAAGCTTTCTTT. Based on the CDR3 plus reference TRBV29-1 and TRBJ1-1, the full variable domain is SAVISQKPSRDICQRGTSLTIQCQVDSQVTMMFWYRQQPGQSLTLIATANQGSEATYESGFVIDKFPISRPNLTFSTLTVSNMSPEDSSIYLCSVGTGRTEAFFGQGTRLTVV.

This chain connects TRBV6-5 to TRBJ2-4; D is possibly TRBD1 (6 bases). Trimming took off 2 bases at V and 7 bases at J, with 18 bases between the two ends. The germline V gene has CDR1 MNHEY and CDR2 SVGAGI. This CDR3 is 16 amino acids long. CDR3 amino acids: CASSYTSRGEGNIQYF. Here the CDR3 DNA reads TGTGCCAGCAGTTACACCAGCAGGGGCGAGGGGAACATTCAGTACTTC.

The V and J genes are TRBV9 and TRBJ1-1; D not resolved. The CDR3 covers 13 residues. Germline values: CDR1 SGDLS, CDR2 YYNGEE. V lost 4 bases and J 1 base, leaving 8 bases between the germline ends. The CDR3 DNA reads TGTGCCAGCAGCCCCTTCAGGAACACTGAAGCTTTCTTT. Translated, it gives CASSPFRNTEAFF.

This sequence joins TRBV6-5 and TRBJ1-1; 7 nucleotides agree with TRBD1. V dropped 8 bases and J dropped 1; count of bases not matched to a gene: 4. The length of the CDR3 is 13 residues. The germline V gene encodes CDR1 MNHEY and CDR2 SVGAGI. DNA of the CDR3: TGTGCCAGCCAGGGGGAGAGGAACACTGAAGCTTTCTTT. Encoded protein: CASQGERNTEAFF.

This rearrangement joins TRBV27 to TRBJ1-6; TRBD1 matches at 8 bases. Germline V CDR1 and CDR2: MNHEY, SMNVEV (reference sequence). V dropped 2 bases and J dropped 8; count of bases not matched to a gene: 2. The CDR3 is made up of 14 amino acids. CDR3 sequence: CASSLDRGDSPLHF. As DNA, the CDR3 is TGTGCCAGCAGTTTAGACAGGGGTGATTCACCCCTCCACTTT.

V usage is TRBV5-1 and J usage is TRBJ1-1, with 9 positions matching TRBD1. Germline V gives CDR1 SGHRS, CDR2 YFSETQ. The CDR3 contains 17 residues. The J segment lost 6 bases and the V segment lost 3 bases, leaving 15 bases of the junction unmatched. CDR3 in amino acids: CASSSNPGTGRGSEAFF. CDR3 nucleotide sequence: TGCGCCAGCAGCTCGAATCCCGGGACAGGGAGAGGGTCTGAAGCTTTCTTT. Full variable domain (rest looked up from reference TRBV5-1 and TRBJ1-1): KAGVTQTPRYLIKTRGQQVTLSCSPISGHRSVSWYQQTPGQGLQFLFEYFSETQRNKGNFPGRFSGRQFSNSRSEMNVSTLELGDSALYLCASSSNPGTGRGSEAFFGQGTRLTVV.

V is TRBV4-2 and J is TRBJ2-5; a weak D match, TRBD2 (5 bases). Trimming pared 1 base from V and 5 bases from J, leaving 17 bases between. Germline V gene lookup returns CDR1 LGHNA and CDR2 YNFKEQ. The CDR3 is 16 amino acids. The CDR3 here is CASSQAEDWWSETQYF. Here the CDR3 DNA reads TGTGCCAGCAGCCAAGCGGAGGACTGGTGGAGTGAGACCCAGTACTTC.

As regards this clone: Other DNA sequences in this specimen translate into the identical CDR3. CDR3 residues: CASSLAPGQGGGNSPLHF. The CDR3 DNA sequence: TGTGCCAGCAGCTTGGCCCCAGGACAGGGAGGCGGGAATTCACCCCTCCACTTT. The V call is TRBV5-5, the J call TRBJ1-6, with 8 positions matching TRBD1. Germline CDR1 is SGHKS and CDR2 is YYEKEE (reference sequence). The CDR3 has 18 residues. V shed 0 bases, J shed 7 bases, and the junction held 12 bases outside the gene matches.

The chain carries TRBV7-2 and TRBJ2-3, with a tentative D call TRBD2 (7 bases). Germline CDR1 SGHTA, CDR2 FQGNSA. V was pared by 2 bases and J by 7 bases, with 16 bases between. The CDR3 has 15 amino acids. CDR3 amino acids: CASSLSRGGVYTQYF. The CDR3 bases are TGTGCCAGCAGCTTATCCAGAGGGGGGGTCTATACGCAGTATTTT. The whole variable domain, remainder taken from reference TRBV7-2 and TRBJ2-3, is GAGVSQSPSNKVTEKGKDVELRCDPISGHTALYWYRQSLGQGLEFLIYFQGNSAPDKSGLPSDRFSAERTGGSVSTLTIQRTQQEDSAVYLCASSLSRGGVYTQYFGPGTRLTVL.

The chain combines TRBV5-4 with TRBJ1-2, with no clear D. The CDR3 loop spans 15 amino acids. The V gene's germline CDR1 is SGHNT and CDR2 YYREEE (reference sequence). V was pared by 2 bases and J by 3 bases, with 14 bases between. The CDR3, as DNA: TGTGCCAGCAGCTTTTCCTTATCCACACACTATGGCTACACCTTC. Residues: CASSFSLSTHYGYTF.

This clone counts as medium-sized by frequency. The chain is built from TRBV19 and TRBJ2-4, with D possibly TRBD1 on 6 matching bases. CDR1 and CDR2 from the germline V gene are LNHDA and SQIVND (reference sequence). This CDR3 comprises 15 residues. Trimming left V 0 bases short and J 11 bases short, with 17 bases between. The CDR3 reads CASSIDLFGQWVQYF. Written as DNA, the CDR3 is TGTGCCAGTAGTATAGATCTATTCGGACAGTGGGTTCAGTACTTC.

Here the CDR3 reads CASSQPAGNTGELFF. Written as DNA, the CDR3 is TGCGCCAGCAGCCAGCCGGCAGGTAACACCGGGGAGCTGTTTTTT. This rearrangement joins TRBV4-1 to TRBJ2-2; no definite D call. V shed 3 bases and J shed 2 bases, with 10 bases lying between them. This CDR3 spans 15 amino acids. CDR1 is MGHRA, CDR2 YSYEKL, per germline.

The rearrangement joins TRBV2 to TRBJ2-5, with 15 bases matching TRBD2. Germline CDR1 and CDR2: SNHLY and FYNNEI. The CDR3 has 15 residues. V lost 7 bases and J lost 3; bases outside the gene matches: 3. Here the CDR3 reads CASNGLAGGKETQYF. CDR3 bases: TGTGCCAGCAACGGACTAGCGGGAGGGAAAGAGACCCAGTACTTC.

The chain is built from TRBV25-1 and TRBJ1-3; D possibly corresponds to TRBD1 (5 bases). Trimming took 3 bases from V and 3 from J, leaving 15 bases between them. CDR1 is MGHDK and CDR2 is SYGVNS in the germline V gene. CDR3 size: 16 residues. Here the CDR3 DNA reads TGTGCCAGCAGTGATCCAGGGCCGCAAGATGGAAACACCATATATTTT. Translating it yields CASSDPGPQDGNTIYF.

The genes are TRBV21-1 and TRBJ1-1; the tabulated D call, TRBD1, remains unverified against the DNA. TRBV21-1 corresponds to a pseudogene. CDR3 length: 17 residues. CDR3 sequence: CASSKAPGQATKIEAFF. CDR3 bases: TGTGCCAGCAGCAAAGCGCCTGGACAGGCTACTAAAATTGAAGCTTTCTTT.

The chain recombines TRBV6-4 with TRBJ2-6, with D tentatively TRBD1 (5 bases). Trimming took off 3 bases at V and 4 bases at J, with 10 bases between the two ends. The CDR3 is 15 residues long. Germline V CDR1 and CDR2: MRHNA, SNTAGT. The CDR3 here is CASSEQGTGANVLTF. The CDR3 nucleotides read TGTGCCAGCAGTGAGCAGGGAACCGGGGCCAACGTCCTGACTTTC.

Written as DNA, the CDR3 is TGTGCCAGAAGCCCGGGAATCCAACCAAAAGATGCTAGCACAGATACGCAGTATTTT. Amino acid sequence: CARSPGIQPKDASTDTQYF. This chain links TRBV5-3 with TRBJ2-3; D is perhaps TRBD2 (5 bases). TRBV5-3 is assigned to the ORF class and has an uncertain function. This CDR3 is 19 amino acids long. Trimming removed 4 bases at V and 0 bases at J, with 24 bases between.

J is TRBJ1-2 and V is TRBV4-3; tentatively, D is TRBD1 (6 bases). This CDR3 is 16 amino acids long. The V gene lost 1 base and the J gene lost 5 bases, with 17 bases spanning the gap. Germline V lookup: CDR1 LGHNA, CDR2 YSLEER. The CDR3 region has the DNA TGCGCCAGCAGCCAAGGCCTGGCAGGGGATTTTTATGGCTACACCTTC. It codes for CASSQGLAGDFYGYTF.

The genes are TRBV4-1 and TRBJ2-5; D perhaps matches TRBD2 (5 bases). This CDR3 spans 17 amino acids. Trimming pared 1 base from V and 7 bases from J, leaving 22 bases between. Germline V lookup: CDR1 MGHRA, CDR2 YSYEKL. Here the CDR3 reads CASSQGVVAKVVGTQYF. DNA for the CDR3: TGCGCCAGCAGCCAAGGGGTGGTAGCGAAAGTCGTGGGGACCCAGTACTTC.

On this clone: The junction and the germline gene differ at one end; a read error may be behind it. The genes are TRBV7-7 and TRBJ2-5; TRBD2 matches at 15 bases. The end of the DNA aligns better with TRBJ2-7, so the J call may be wrong. This CDR3 has 16 residues. Looked up from germline, CDR1 is SSHAT and CDR2 is FNYEAQ (reference sequence). As DNA, the CDR3 is TGTGCTAGCAGCCCAGGACTAGCGGGAGGGCCCCACGAGCAGTACTTC. Translating gives CASSPGLAGGPHEQYF.

This chain links TRBV6-1 with TRBJ2-7; 11 bases are a match to TRBD1. The ends lost 2 bases at V and 3 bases at J; junction bases unmatched: 6. This CDR3 is built from 16 residues. Per germline, CDR1 MNHNS and CDR2 SASEGT. Here the CDR3 reads CASSELYGTGGYEQYF. The CDR3, as DNA: TGTGCCAGCAGTGAACTTTACGGGACAGGGGGCTACGAGCAGTACTTC.

V gene TRBV4-2 combines with J gene TRBJ1-1, with D possibly being TRBD1 (5 bases). This CDR3 comprises 14 residues. With 0 bases removed from V and 3 bases from J, the gap between germline ends came to 8 bases. The germline CDR1 and CDR2 sequences are LGHNA and YNFKEQ. CDR3 sequence: CASSQEPGDTEAFF. CDR3 bases: TGTGCCAGCAGCCAAGAACCGGGGGACACTGAAGCTTTCTTT.

The gene calls are TRBV10-3 and TRBJ1-2; TRBD1 aligns across 7 bases. V gave up 6 bases and J gave up 5 bases; unmatched junction bases: 9. In germline, CDR1 is ENHRY, CDR2 SYGVKD. This CDR3 is built from 14 residues. This CDR3 is CAISSGQEEYGYTF. The CDR3 nucleotides are TGTGCCATCAGCTCCGGACAGGAGGAATATGGCTACACCTTC.